Below are 17 T cell receptor beta chains sequenced from a single sample in a study of identical twins. TCRdb re-called the 5' RACE reads through MiXCR, storing one row per CDR3 protein. The table lists about 690,000 distinct CDR3 sequences, 6% to 6.5% of them singletons. The sample was naive T cells sorted from blood. The receptors were sampled from a man younger than 30 in good health.

The sample holds many counts of this clonotype. The chain is built from TRBV4-3 and TRBJ2-7; 7 bases are a match to TRBD2. V lost 2 bases, J lost 2 bases, and 12 bases stayed unmatched. The CDR3 consists of 17 residues. Germline-derived CDR1 and CDR2 are LGHNA and YSLEER. This chain's CDR3 is CASSQQRSPAGTYEQYF. In nucleotides, the CDR3 is TGCGCCAGCAGCCAACAGAGGTCACCAGCGGGGACCTACGAGCAGTACTTC.

The chain has TRBV3-1 and TRBJ1-1, with D possibly being TRBD1 (5 bases). V was trimmed by 2 bases and J by 8 bases, leaving 21 bases between them. This CDR3 comprises 16 residues. From germline, CDR1 is LGHDT and CDR2 YNNKEL (reference sequence). This chain's CDR3 is CASSQLGVPSKGEAFF. Written as DNA, the CDR3 is TGTGCCAGCAGCCAACTCGGTGTGCCTTCGAAGGGGGAAGCTTTCTTT.

In its sample, this clonotype was seen many times. The chain couples TRBV7-9 to TRBJ2-1; 9 positions agree with TRBD1. This CDR3 has 17 residues. V shed 1 base, J shed 13 bases, and the junction held 17 bases outside the gene matches. Germline V gives CDR1 SEHNR, CDR2 FQNEAQ (reference sequence). DNA for the CDR3: TGTGCCAGCAGCTTAGGAATAAGGACAGGGGCGGTCCGGTCTCAGTTCTTC. It yields the protein CASSLGIRTGAVRSQFF. The variable domain in full, with the rest retrieved from reference TRBV7-9 and TRBJ2-1, is DTGVSQNPRHKITKRGQNVTFRCDPISEHNRLYWYRQTLGQGPEFLTYFQNEAQLEKSRLLSDRFSAERPKGSFSTLEIQRTEQGDSAMYLCASSLGIRTGAVRSQFFGPGTRLTVL.

This clonotype was counted a few times. In DNA, the CDR3 is TGTGCCAGCTCACCACCGGAAAGTTTTGAAGCTTTCTTT. Amino acids: CASSPPESFEAFF. The V and J genes are TRBV18 and TRBJ1-1; D is unclear. CDR1 is KGHSH and CDR2 is LQKENI in the germline V gene. V lost 0 bases and J 7 bases, leaving 9 bases between the germline ends. This CDR3 has 13 amino acids.

The chain joins TRBV6-2 or TRBV6-3 to TRBJ2-7; possibly TRBD1 for D (5 bases). The CDR3 has 13 residues. Looked up from germline, CDR1 is MNHEY and CDR2 is SVGEGT. V shed 7 bases and J shed 3 bases, with 13 bases lying between them. CDR3 region: CASTTGAIYEQYF. CDR3 coding DNA: TGTGCCAGCACAACAGGCGCTATCTACGAGCAGTACTTC.

This chain uses TRBV7-9 with TRBJ1-2; D not resolved. There are 16 residues in the CDR3. V was trimmed by 2 bases and J by 5 bases, leaving 18 bases between them. The germline V gene encodes CDR1 SEHNR and CDR2 FQNEAQ (reference sequence). CDR3 nucleotide sequence: TGTGCCAGCAGCTTAATCCGTCAGGAAGTGGCGTATGGCTACACCTTC. This gives the protein CASSLIRQEVAYGYTF.

The chain couples TRBV6-1 to TRBJ2-1; 8 positions match TRBD2. The CDR3 contains 16 residues. Germline lookup yields CDR1 MNHNS and CDR2 SASEGT. J was trimmed by 1 base and V by 5 bases; bases with no gene match: 7. CDR3: CASSPPSGFSYNEQFF. The CDR3 DNA sequence: TGTGCCAGCAGTCCTCCTAGCGGGTTTTCCTACAATGAGCAGTTCTTC.

This clonotype has only a few counts. The rearrangement uses TRBV7-9 and TRBJ2-5, with D maybe TRBD2 (6 bases). This CDR3 has 13 amino acids. CDR1 is SEHNR and CDR2 is FQNEAQ in the germline V gene (reference sequence). Trimming cost V 8 bases and J 5 bases, with 15 bases left between them. CDR3 residues: CASRAGATETQYF. CDR3 DNA sequence: TGTGCCAGCCGAGCGGGCGCTACGGAGACCCAGTACTTC.

The V call is TRBV12-5, the J call TRBJ1-3; D is uncertain. Looked up from germline, CDR1 is LGHNT and CDR2 is FRNRAP. This CDR3 has 13 residues. V lost 3 bases to trimming and J lost 0 bases, with 3 bases between them. The CDR3 here is CASGLASGNTIYF. The CDR3 nucleotides read TGTGCTAGTGGTTTAGCCTCTGGAAACACCATATATTTT. The variable domain in full, with the rest retrieved from reference TRBV12-5 and TRBJ1-3, is DARVTQTPRHKVTEMGQEVTMRCQPILGHNTVFWYRQTMMQGLELLAYFRNRAPLDDSGMPKDRFSAEMPDATLATLKIQPSEPRDSAVYFCASGLASGNTIYFGEGSWLTVV.

This clonotype appeared many times. This chain joins TRBV28 and TRBJ2-7; D is perhaps TRBD2 (5 bases). The CDR3 runs 14 residues. The V and J ends lost 4 bases and 4 bases respectively, with 14 bases between them. The germline CDR1 and CDR2 sequences are MDHEN and SYDVKM. The CDR3 spells CASSSSTRVYEQYF. The CDR3 coding sequence is TGTGCCAGCAGTTCCTCAACTAGGGTTTACGAGCAGTACTTC. Full variable domain (outside the CDR3, taken from reference TRBV28 and TRBJ2-7): DVKVTQSSRYLVKRTGEKVFLECVQDMDHENMFWYRQDPGLGLRLIYFSYDVKMKEKGDIPEGYSVSREKKERFSLILESASTNQTSMYLCASSSSTRVYEQYFGPGTRLTVT.

This sequence joins TRBV18 and TRBJ1-2, with TRBD1 matching over 8 bases. The CDR3 has 15 residues. Losses at the gene ends were 4 bases for V and 7 bases for J; bases not matched to a gene: 11. Germline values: CDR1 KGHSH, CDR2 LQKENI. CDR3 protein: CASSLSDTGGFGYTF. CDR3 DNA: TGTGCCAGCTCACTTTCCGATACAGGGGGTTTTGGCTACACCTTC.

The chain has TRBV7-9 and TRBJ1-4; a possible D gene is TRBD1 (5 bases). V gave up 3 bases and J gave up 1 base, with 12 bases separating them. This CDR3 region has 16 residues. From germline, CDR1 is SEHNR and CDR2 FQNEAQ (reference sequence). Written as DNA, the CDR3 is TGTGCCAGCAGCTTGGGACCGACAAGAACTAATGAAAAACTGTTTTTT. This gives the protein CASSLGPTRTNEKLFF.

This clonotype was picked up many times. The CDR3 spells CASRLPGLAGLDEQFF. In nucleotides, the CDR3 is TGTGCCAGCAGACTTCCGGGACTAGCGGGTCTGGATGAGCAGTTCTTC. The rearrangement links TRBV12-3 or TRBV12-4 to TRBJ2-1; 12 bases match TRBD2. The CDR3 runs 16 residues. Trimming cost V 6 bases and J 8 bases; bases outside gene matches: 11.

The chain links TRBV7-9 to TRBJ1-1, with D hard to call. Germline-derived CDR1 and CDR2 are SEHNR and FQNEAQ (reference sequence). The CDR3 extends over 14 amino acids. The ends were cut back, 7 bases at V and 3 bases at J, with 15 bases in the middle. The CDR3 region has the DNA TGTGCCAGCACCTCTTCCGTGGAAGACACTGAAGCTTTCTTT. As protein: CASTSSVEDTEAFF.

This clonotype was seen a handful of times. The V and J genes are TRBV5-1 and TRBJ1-2; no firm D call. There are 14 residues in the CDR3. CDR1 SGHRS and CDR2 YFSETQ come from the germline V gene. Trimming removed 4 bases from V and 2 bases from J, with 12 bases in between. The CDR3 bases are TGCGCCAGCAGCACTGGGCACGGGAACTATGGCTACACCTTC. Amino acid sequence: CASSTGHGNYGYTF.

This clonotype has more than one count but fewer than ten. The chain recombines TRBV12-3 or TRBV12-4 with TRBJ2-7; D not certain. With 6 bases removed from V and 6 bases from J, the gap between germline ends came to 18 bases. The CDR3 sequence is 14 residues long. The CDR3 spells CASSPIRTDREQYF. In DNA form, the CDR3 reads TGTGCCAGCAGCCCAATCAGGACCGACCGCGAGCAGTACTTC.

This clonotype was counted many times. This chain connects TRBV10-3 to TRBJ1-1; D ambiguous. The germline V and J ends were trimmed by 0 bases and 1 base, with 9 bases remaining between them. Germline assignment: CDR1 ENHRY and CDR2 SYGVKD. The CDR3 runs 15 residues. CDR3 sequence reads: CAISESVQKNTEAFF. DNA for the CDR3: TGTGCCATCAGTGAGTCGGTACAAAAGAACACTGAAGCTTTCTTT.